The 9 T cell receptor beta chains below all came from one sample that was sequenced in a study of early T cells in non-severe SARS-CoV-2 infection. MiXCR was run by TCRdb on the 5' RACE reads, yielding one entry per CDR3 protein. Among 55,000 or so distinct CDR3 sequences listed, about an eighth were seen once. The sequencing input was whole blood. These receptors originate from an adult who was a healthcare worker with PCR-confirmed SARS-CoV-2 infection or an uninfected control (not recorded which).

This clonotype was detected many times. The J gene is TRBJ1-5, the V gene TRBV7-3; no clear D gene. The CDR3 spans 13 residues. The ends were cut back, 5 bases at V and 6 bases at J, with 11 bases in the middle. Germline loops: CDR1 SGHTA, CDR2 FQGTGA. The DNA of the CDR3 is TGTGCCAGCAGCCTCCTTGCAGGTCAGCCCCAGCATTTT. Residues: CASSLLAGQPQHF.

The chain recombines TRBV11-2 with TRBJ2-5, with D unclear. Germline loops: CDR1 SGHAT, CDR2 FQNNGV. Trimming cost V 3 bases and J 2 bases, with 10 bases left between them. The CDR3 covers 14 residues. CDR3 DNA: TGTGCCAGCAGCTTCACAAGCCCACAAGAGACCCAGTACTTC. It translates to CASSFTSPQETQYF.

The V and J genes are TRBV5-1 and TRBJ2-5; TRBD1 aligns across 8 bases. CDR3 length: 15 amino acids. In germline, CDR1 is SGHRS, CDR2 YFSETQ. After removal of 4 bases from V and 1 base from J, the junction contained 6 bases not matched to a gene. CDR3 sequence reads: CASSAGTGSQETQYF. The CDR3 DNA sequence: TGCGCCAGCAGCGCCGGGACAGGTTCCCAAGAGACCCAGTACTTC.

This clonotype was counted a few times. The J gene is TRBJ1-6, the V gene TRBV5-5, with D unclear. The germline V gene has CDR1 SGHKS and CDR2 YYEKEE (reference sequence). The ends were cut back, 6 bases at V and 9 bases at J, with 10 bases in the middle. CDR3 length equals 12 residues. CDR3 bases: TGTGCCAGCACCCGAGGCGTTTCACCCCTCCACTTT. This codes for CASTRGVSPLHF.

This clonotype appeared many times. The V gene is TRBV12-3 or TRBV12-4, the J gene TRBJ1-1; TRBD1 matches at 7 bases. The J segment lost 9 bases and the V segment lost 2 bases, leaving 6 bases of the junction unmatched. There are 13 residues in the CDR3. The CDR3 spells CASSLQGGSQAFF. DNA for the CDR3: TGTGCCAGCAGTTTACAGGGGGGCTCTCAAGCTTTCTTT.

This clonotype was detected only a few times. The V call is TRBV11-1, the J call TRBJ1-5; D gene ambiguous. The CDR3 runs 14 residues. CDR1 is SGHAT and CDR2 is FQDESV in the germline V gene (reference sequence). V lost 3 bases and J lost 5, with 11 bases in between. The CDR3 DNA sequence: TGTGCCAGCAGCTTTCCTAGTTCTCATCAGCCCCAGCATTTT. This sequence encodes CASSFPSSHQPQHF.

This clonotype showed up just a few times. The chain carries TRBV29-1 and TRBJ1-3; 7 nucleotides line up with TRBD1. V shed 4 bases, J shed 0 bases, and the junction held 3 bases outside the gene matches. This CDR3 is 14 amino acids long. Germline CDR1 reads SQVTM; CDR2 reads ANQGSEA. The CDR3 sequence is CSVARDSSGNTIYF. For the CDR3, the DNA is TGCAGCGTTGCCCGGGACAGCTCTGGAAACACCATATATTTT.

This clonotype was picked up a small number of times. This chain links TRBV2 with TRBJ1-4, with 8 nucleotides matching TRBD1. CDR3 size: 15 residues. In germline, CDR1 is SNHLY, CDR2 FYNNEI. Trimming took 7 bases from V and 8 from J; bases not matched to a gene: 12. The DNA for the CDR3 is TGTGCCAGCACCATCCAGGGACAGGCCGGGGAAAAACTGTTTTTT. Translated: CASTIQGQAGEKLFF. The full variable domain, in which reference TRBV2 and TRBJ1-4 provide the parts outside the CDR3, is EPEVTQTPSHQVTQMGQEVILRCVPISNHLYFYWYRQILGQKVEFLVSFYNNEISEKSEIFDDQFSVERPDGSNFTLKIRSTKLEDSAMYFCASTIQGQAGEKLFFGSGTQLSVL.

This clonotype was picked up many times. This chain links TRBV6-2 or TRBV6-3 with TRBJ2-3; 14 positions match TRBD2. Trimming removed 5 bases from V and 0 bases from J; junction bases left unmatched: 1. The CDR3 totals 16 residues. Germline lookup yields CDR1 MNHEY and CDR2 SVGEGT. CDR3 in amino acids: CASSRTSGGSTDTQYF. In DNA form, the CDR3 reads TGTGCCAGCAGTAGGACTAGCGGGGGGAGCACAGATACGCAGTATTTT.